The 21 T cell receptor beta chains below were found in one sample sequenced in a study of blood T cell repertoires in COVID-19. Here immunoSEQ multiplex PCR was the method, and the copy in TCRdb shows in-frame clones only, minus some. The table shows over 70,000 clones, with 76% occurring only once. The sequenced sample consisted of peripheral blood. These receptors were taken from a man between 65 and 85 years old with acute or convalescent COVID-19.

This clone has a handful of counts. CDR3 DNA sequence: TGTGCCAGCAGCTTCTTCACAGGGTCGAACACCGGGGAGCTGTTTTTT. This gives the protein CASSFFTGSNTGELFF. The genes are TRBV5-6 and TRBJ2-2; the D gene is possibly TRBD1 (6 bases). The CDR3 contains 16 residues. Germline CDR1 SGHDT, CDR2 YYEEEE. The V and J ends lost 2 bases and 0 bases respectively, with 11 bases between them.

The gene calls are TRBV19 and TRBJ2-5; 10 bases agree with TRBD1. This CDR3 is 14 amino acids long. CDR1 LNHDA and CDR2 SQIVND come from the germline V gene (reference sequence). The V and J ends lost 6 bases and 5 bases, in that order; junction bases with no gene match: 6. As DNA, the CDR3 is TGTGCCAGTAGACGACAGGGGGCAGCGGAGACCCAGTACTTC. Protein sequence: CASRRQGAAETQYF.

The CDR3 nucleotides are TGTGCCAGCAGCTTGTATGAGGAAGACTACGAGCAGTACTTC. Its translation is CASSLYEEDYEQYF. The chain couples TRBV5-8 to TRBJ2-7; no clear D gene. The germline V gene has CDR1 SGHTS and CDR2 YDEGEE. The length of the CDR3 is 14 residues. V lost 1 base to trimming and J lost 3 bases, with 11 bases between them.

The chain combines TRBV19 with TRBJ2-5, with D uncertain. CDR1 and CDR2 from the germline V gene are LNHDA and SQIVND (reference sequence). Trimming took off 4 bases at V and 2 bases at J, with 11 bases between the two ends. This CDR3 is built from 14 residues. CDR3 protein: CASSKQSQQETQYF. The DNA of the CDR3 is TGTGCCAGTAGTAAACAGAGCCAGCAAGAGACCCAGTACTTC.

To note about this clone: Other DNA sequences from this sample encode an identical CDR3 as well. The chain links TRBV18 to TRBJ1-6; 10 bases map to TRBD1. The V segment lost 3 bases and the J segment 8 bases; nucleotides outside the gene matches: 1. The CDR3 extends over 14 amino acids. Germline values: CDR1 KGHSH, CDR2 LQKENI. DNA of the CDR3: TGTGCCAGCTCACCTGGACAGGGGGATTCACCCCTCCACTTT. It translates to CASSPGQGDSPLHF.

The chain links TRBV5-5 to TRBJ2-1; 8 nucleotides match TRBD1. CDR1 is SGHKS, CDR2 YYEKEE, per germline (reference sequence). CDR3 length equals 15 residues. The trim removed 4 bases at V and 1 base at J, leaving 4 bases unmatched. The CDR3 loop is CASSVTGVSYNEQFF. The CDR3 DNA follows: TGTGCCAGCAGCGTGACAGGGGTATCCTACAATGAGCAGTTCTTC.

The J gene is TRBJ1-2, the V gene TRBV6-5; TRBD1 matches at 7 bases. Germline-derived CDR1 and CDR2 are MNHEY and SVGAGI. Trimming cost V 7 bases and J 7 bases; bases outside gene matches: 3. The CDR3 extends over 11 amino acids. The CDR3 region has the DNA TGTGCCAGCACTAACAGGGGTGGCTACACCTTC. This gives the protein CASTNRGGYTF.

CDR3 sequence: CASSLTDINYGYTF. CDR3 DNA: TGTGCCAGCTCACTAACAGACATTAACTATGGCTACACCTTC. The rearrangement uses TRBV18 and TRBJ1-2, with no clear D. Trimming left V 4 bases short and J 1 base short, with 10 bases between. The germline CDR1 and CDR2 sequences are KGHSH and LQKENI. The CDR3 contains 14 residues.

The chain links TRBV2 to TRBJ2-3; D ambiguous. Germline CDR1 and CDR2: SNHLY and FYNNEI. Deletions cut 6 bases from V and 2 bases from J, with 9 bases between. The CDR3 spans 13 residues. CDR3 nucleotide sequence: TGTGCCAGCAGGAGGATACACACAGATACGCAGTATTTT. Translating it yields CASRRIHTDTQYF.

The V call is TRBV29-1, the J call TRBJ2-3; 7 bases are shared with TRBD2. J lost 1 base, V lost 6 bases, and 7 bases had no gene match. The CDR3 has 14 residues. Germline V gene lookup returns CDR1 SQVTM and CDR2 ANQGSEA. CDR3 sequence reads: CSVPSGMGTDTQYF. DNA for the CDR3: TGCAGCGTCCCTAGCGGAATGGGCACAGATACGCAGTATTTT.

V usage is TRBV30 and J usage is TRBJ1-1; no reliable D call. V was shortened by 5 bases and J by 5 bases, with 15 bases between the two germline ends. Per germline, CDR1 GTSNPN and CDR2 SVGIG (reference sequence). CDR3 length: 13 residues. CDR3 residues: CAWASGFETEAFF. In DNA form, the CDR3 reads TGTGCCTGGGCCTCAGGTTTTGAGACTGAAGCTTTCTTT.

J is TRBJ2-5 and V is TRBV2; 7 bases line up with TRBD1. Germline CDR1 SNHLY, CDR2 FYNNEI. This CDR3 comprises 13 residues. Trimming at V came to 7 bases and at J to 2 bases, leaving 4 bases not matched to a gene. The CDR3 reads CASTPGQQETQYF. The CDR3 DNA follows: TGTGCCAGCACCCCGGGACAGCAAGAGACCCAGTACTTC.

This sequence joins TRBV27 and TRBJ2-5, with 8 bases that match TRBD2. CDR1 and CDR2 from the germline V gene are MNHEY and SMNVEV (reference sequence). V shed 3 bases, J shed 3 bases, and the junction held 9 bases outside the gene matches. The CDR3 length is 16 residues. The CDR3 protein is CASSLGSGVTKETQYF. The CDR3 region has the DNA TGTGCCAGCAGTTTGGGTAGCGGGGTCACCAAAGAGACCCAGTACTTC.

The chain has TRBV5-1 and TRBJ1-6; 7 bases match TRBD1. The CDR3 is made up of 15 amino acids. The V segment lost 1 base and the J segment 8 bases; nucleotides outside the gene matches: 6. Germline V lookup: CDR1 SGHRS, CDR2 YFSETQ. DNA for the CDR3: TGCGCCAGCAGCTTGTGGACAGGTAGTGATTCACCCCTCCACTTT. Translated: CASSLWTGSDSPLHF.

This sequence joins TRBV10-2 and TRBJ1-2, with 8 nucleotides matching TRBD1. CDR3 size: 16 residues. V lost 6 bases and J lost 6; bases outside the gene matches: 15. Germline-derived CDR1 and CDR2 are WSHSY and SAAADI. Written as DNA, the CDR3 is TGCGCCAGCAGGGACAGGGAGAGGTCTTTTGTGAATGGCTACACCTTC. It specifies CASRDRERSFVNGYTF.

This clone was counted many times. V usage is TRBV10-3 and J usage is TRBJ1-5; the D gene is possibly TRBD1 (5 bases). The CDR3 loop spans 14 amino acids. Deletions cut 5 bases from V and 1 base from J, with 9 bases between. Germline-derived CDR1 and CDR2 are ENHRY and SYGVKD. As DNA, the CDR3 is TGTGCCATCAGTCAGGGAACAAGCAATCAGCCCCAGCATTTT. It encodes CAISQGTSNQPQHF.

This chain uses TRBV27 with TRBJ1-4, with a tentative D call TRBD1 (6 bases). V was pared by 0 bases and J by 7 bases, with 12 bases between. This CDR3 contains 15 residues. Germline CDR1 MNHEY, CDR2 SMNVEV (reference sequence). The CDR3 DNA reads TGTGCCAGCAGTTTATCGACAGGAGGCAGTGAAAAACTGTTTTTT. It codes for CASSLSTGGSEKLFF.

Written as DNA, the CDR3 is TGTGCCAGCAGCTTAGGACTTGGGGGCTACACCTTC. Translation: CASSLGLGGYTF. The rearrangement links TRBV5-4 to TRBJ1-2; D is ambiguous. Trimming removed 2 bases from V and 8 bases from J, with 10 bases in between. This CDR3 is 12 amino acids long. The germline V gene has CDR1 SGHNT and CDR2 YYREEE (reference sequence).

This rearrangement joins TRBV6-5 to TRBJ1-1, with D unclear. CDR3 size: 13 residues. Trimming took off 0 bases at V and 11 bases at J, with 13 bases between the two ends. Germline values: CDR1 MNHEY, CDR2 SVGAGI. DNA of the CDR3: TGTGCCAGCAGTTACTCGATACCGGGAAAGGCTTTCTTT. Translation: CASSYSIPGKAFF.

The chain combines TRBV5-6 with TRBJ2-2, with 9 bases identical to TRBD1. The V segment lost 3 bases and the J segment 6 bases; nucleotides outside the gene matches: 6. The CDR3 has 15 residues. Germline V gives CDR1 SGHDT, CDR2 YYEEEE. This CDR3 is CASSYWTGAAGELFF. DNA for the CDR3: TGTGCCAGCAGCTACTGGACAGGGGCGGCCGGGGAGCTGTTTTTT.

The V gene is TRBV5-6, the J gene TRBJ2-1; 12 bases align to TRBD2. CDR1 is SGHDT, CDR2 YYEEEE, per germline. This CDR3 region has 14 residues. J lost 4 bases, V lost 4 bases, and 0 bases had no gene match. The DNA for the CDR3 is TGTGCCAGCAGCACTAGCGGGGGGTACAATGAGCAGTTCTTC. The encoded protein is CASSTSGGYNEQFF.